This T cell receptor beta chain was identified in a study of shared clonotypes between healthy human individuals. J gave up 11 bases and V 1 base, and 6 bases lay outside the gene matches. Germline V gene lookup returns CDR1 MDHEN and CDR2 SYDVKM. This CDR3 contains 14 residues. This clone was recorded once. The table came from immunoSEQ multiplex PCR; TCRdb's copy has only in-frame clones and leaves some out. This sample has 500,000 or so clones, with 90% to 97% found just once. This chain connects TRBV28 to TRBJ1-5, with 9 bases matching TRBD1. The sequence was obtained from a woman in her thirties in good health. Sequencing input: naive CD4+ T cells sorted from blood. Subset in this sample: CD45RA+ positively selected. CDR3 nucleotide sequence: TGTGCCAGCAGTTTATCGGGACAGGGTAGTTCCCAGCATTTT. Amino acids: CASSLSGQGSSQHF.